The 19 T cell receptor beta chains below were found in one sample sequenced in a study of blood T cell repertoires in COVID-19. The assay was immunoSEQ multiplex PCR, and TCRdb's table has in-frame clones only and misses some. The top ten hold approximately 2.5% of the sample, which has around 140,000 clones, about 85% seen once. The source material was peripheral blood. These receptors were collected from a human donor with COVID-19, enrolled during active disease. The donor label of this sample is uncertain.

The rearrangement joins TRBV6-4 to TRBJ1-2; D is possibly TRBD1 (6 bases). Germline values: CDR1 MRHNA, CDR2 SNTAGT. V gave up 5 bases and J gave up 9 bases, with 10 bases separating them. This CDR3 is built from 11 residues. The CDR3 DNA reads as TGTGCCAGCAGTTCCGGACAGCGCTACACCTTC. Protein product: CASSSGQRYTF.

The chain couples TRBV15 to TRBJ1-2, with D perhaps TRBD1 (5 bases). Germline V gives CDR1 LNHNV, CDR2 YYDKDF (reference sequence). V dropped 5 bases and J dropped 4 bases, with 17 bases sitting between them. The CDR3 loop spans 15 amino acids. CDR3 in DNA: TGTGCCACCAGCGGCTCGGGTTGGGGCCTCTATGGCTACACCTTC. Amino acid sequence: CATSGSGWGLYGYTF.

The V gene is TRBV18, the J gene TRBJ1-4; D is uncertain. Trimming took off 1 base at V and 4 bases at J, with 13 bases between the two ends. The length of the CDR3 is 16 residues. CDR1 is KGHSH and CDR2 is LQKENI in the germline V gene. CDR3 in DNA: TGTGCCAGCTCACCACTTGCGGGTACTAATAATGAAAAACTGTTTTTT. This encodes CASSPLAGTNNEKLFF.

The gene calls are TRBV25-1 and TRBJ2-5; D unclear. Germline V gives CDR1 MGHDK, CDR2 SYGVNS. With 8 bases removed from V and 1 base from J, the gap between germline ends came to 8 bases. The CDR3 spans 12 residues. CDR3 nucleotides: TGTGCCAGCGGCAACACCCAAGAGACCCAGTACTTC. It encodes CASGNTQETQYF.

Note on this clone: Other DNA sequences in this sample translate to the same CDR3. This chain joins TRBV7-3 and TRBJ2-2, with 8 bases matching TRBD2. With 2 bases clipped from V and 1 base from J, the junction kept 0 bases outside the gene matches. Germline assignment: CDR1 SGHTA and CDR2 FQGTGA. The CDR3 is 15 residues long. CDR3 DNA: TGTGCCAGCAGCTTAGCGGGGGGGAACACCGGGGAGCTGTTTTTT. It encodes CASSLAGGNTGELFF.

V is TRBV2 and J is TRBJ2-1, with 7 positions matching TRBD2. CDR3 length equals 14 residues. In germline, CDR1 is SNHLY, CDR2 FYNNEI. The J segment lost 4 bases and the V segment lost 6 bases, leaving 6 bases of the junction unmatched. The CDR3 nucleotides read TGTGCCAGCAGCGTCCAGCGGGGTTACAATGAGCAGTTCTTC. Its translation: CASSVQRGYNEQFF.

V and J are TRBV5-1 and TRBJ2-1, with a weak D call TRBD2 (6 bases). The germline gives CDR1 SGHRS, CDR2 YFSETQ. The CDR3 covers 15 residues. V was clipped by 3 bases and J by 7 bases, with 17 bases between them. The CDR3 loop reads CASSSGVQLGNEQFF. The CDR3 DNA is TGCGCCAGCAGCTCGGGGGTTCAACTAGGTAATGAGCAGTTCTTC.

The CDR3 sequence: CAATSSRDYTEAFF. The CDR3 DNA follows: TGTGCTGCCACATCATCTCGGGACTACACTGAAGCTTTCTTT. This chain uses TRBV10-3 with TRBJ1-1; D possibly corresponds to TRBD1 (5 bases). The CDR3 loop spans 14 amino acids. Germline V gene lookup returns CDR1 ENHRY and CDR2 SYGVKD.

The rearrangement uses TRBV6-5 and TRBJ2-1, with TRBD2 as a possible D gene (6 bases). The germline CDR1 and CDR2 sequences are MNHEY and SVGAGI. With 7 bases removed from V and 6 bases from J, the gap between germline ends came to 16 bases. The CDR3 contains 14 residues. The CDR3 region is CASMRREPGNEQFF. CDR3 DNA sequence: TGTGCCAGCATGAGGAGGGAGCCGGGCAATGAGCAGTTCTTC.

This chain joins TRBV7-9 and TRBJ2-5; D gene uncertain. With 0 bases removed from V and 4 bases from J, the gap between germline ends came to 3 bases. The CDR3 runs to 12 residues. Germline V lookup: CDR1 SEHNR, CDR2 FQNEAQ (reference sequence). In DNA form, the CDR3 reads TGTGCCAGCAGCTTAGCCTTAGAGACCCAGTACTTC. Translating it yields CASSLALETQYF.

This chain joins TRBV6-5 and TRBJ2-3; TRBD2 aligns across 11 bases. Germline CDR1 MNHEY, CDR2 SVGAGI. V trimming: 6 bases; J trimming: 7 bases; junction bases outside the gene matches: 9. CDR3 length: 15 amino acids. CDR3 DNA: TGTGCCAGCAGGCATAGCGGGGGGGCGGAGCATACGCAGTATTTT. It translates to CASRHSGGAEHTQYF.

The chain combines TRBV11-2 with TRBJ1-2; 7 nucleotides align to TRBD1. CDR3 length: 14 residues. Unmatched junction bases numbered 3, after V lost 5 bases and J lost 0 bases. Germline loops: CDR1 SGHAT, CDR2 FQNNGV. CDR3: CASSPGTANYGYTF. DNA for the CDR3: TGTGCCAGCAGCCCGGGGACAGCTAACTATGGCTACACCTTC.

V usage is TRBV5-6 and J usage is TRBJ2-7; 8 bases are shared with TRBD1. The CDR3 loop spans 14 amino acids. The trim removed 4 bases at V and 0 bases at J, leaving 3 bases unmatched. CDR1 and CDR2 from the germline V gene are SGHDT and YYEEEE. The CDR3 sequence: CASSGTGSSYEQYF. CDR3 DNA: TGTGCCAGCAGCGGGACAGGTTCCTCCTACGAGCAGTACTTC.

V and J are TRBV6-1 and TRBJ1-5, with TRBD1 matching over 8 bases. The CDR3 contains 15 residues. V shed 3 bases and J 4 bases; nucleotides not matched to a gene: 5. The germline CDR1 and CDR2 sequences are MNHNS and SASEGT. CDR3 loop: CASSDQDRANQPQHF. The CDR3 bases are TGTGCCAGCAGTGACCAGGACAGGGCAAATCAGCCCCAGCATTTT.

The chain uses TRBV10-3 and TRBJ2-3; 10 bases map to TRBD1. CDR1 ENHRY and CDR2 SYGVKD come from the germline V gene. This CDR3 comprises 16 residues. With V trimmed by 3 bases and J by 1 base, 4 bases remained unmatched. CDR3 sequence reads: CAISEAGTGGTDTQYF. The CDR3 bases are TGTGCCATCAGTGAAGCCGGGACAGGGGGCACAGATACGCAGTATTTT.

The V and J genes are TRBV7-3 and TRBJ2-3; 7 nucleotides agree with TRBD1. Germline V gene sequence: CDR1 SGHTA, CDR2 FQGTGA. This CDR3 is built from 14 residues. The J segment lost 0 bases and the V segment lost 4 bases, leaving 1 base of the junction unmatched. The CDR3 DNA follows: TGTGCCAGCAGCTCGGGACAGAGCACAGATACGCAGTATTTT. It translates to CASSSGQSTDTQYF.

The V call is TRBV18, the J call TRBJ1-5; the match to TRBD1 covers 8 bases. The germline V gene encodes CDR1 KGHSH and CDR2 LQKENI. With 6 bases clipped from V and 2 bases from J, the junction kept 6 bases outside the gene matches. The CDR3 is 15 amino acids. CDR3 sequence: CASSRTGNGNQPQHF. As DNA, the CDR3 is TGTGCCAGCTCGCGGACAGGGAATGGCAATCAGCCCCAGCATTTT.

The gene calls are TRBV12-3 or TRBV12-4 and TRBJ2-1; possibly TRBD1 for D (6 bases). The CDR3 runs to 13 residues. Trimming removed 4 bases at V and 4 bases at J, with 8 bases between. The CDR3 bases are TGTGCCAGCAGTTCACAGGGATACAATGAGCAGTTCTTC. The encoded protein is CASSSQGYNEQFF.

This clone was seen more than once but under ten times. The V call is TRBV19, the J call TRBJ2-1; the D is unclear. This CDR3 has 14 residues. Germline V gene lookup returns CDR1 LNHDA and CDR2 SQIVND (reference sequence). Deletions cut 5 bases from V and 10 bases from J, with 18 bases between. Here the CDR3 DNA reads TGTGCCAGTAGTCTCAACCCGACTCCCCCAGAGCAGTTCTTC. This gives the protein CASSLNPTPPEQFF. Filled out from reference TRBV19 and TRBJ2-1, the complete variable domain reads DGGITQSPKYLFRKEGQNVTLSCEQNLNHDAMYWYRQDPGQGLRLIYYSQIVNDFQKGDIAEGYSVSREKKESFPLTVTSAQKNPTAFYLCASSLNPTPPEQFFGPGTRLTVL.